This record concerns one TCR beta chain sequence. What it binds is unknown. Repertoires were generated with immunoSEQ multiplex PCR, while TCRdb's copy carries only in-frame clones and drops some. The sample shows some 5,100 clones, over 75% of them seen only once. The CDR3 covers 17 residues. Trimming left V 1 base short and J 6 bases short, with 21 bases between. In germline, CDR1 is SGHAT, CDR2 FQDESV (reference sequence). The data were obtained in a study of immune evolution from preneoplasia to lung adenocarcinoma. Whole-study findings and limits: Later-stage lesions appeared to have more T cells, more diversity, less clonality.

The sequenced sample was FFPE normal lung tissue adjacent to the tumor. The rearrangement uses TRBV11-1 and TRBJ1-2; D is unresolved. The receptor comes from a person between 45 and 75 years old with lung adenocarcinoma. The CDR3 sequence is CASSLDPLMGSNNGYTF. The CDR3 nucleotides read TGTGCCAGCAGCTTAGACCCTCTTATGGGCAGCAACAATGGCTACACCTTC. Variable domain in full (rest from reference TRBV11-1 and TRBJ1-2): EAEVAQSPRYKITEKSQAVAFWCDPISGHATLYWYRQILGQGPELLVQFQDESVVDDSQLPKDRFSAERLKGVDSTLKIQPAELGDSAMYLCASSLDPLMGSNNGYTFGSGTRLTVV.